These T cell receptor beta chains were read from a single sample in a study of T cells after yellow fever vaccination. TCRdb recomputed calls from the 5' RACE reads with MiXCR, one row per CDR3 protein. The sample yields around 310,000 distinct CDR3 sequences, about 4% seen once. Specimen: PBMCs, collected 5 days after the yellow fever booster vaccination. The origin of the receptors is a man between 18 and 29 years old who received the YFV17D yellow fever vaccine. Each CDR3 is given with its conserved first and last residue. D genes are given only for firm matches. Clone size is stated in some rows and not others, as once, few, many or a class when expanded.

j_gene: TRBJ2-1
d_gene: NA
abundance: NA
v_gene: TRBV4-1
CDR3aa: CASSQVAGTRYNEQFF
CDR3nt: TGCGCCAGCAGCCAAGTGGCCGGGACGAGATACAATGAGCAGTTCTTC

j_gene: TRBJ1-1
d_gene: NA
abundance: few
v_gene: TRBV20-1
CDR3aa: CSATNTEAFF
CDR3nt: TGCAGTGCCACGAACACTGAAGCTTTCTTT

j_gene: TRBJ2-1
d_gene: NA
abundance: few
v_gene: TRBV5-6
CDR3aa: CASSWPDYNEQFF
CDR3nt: TGTGCCAGCAGCTGGCCCGATTACAATGAGCAGTTCTTC

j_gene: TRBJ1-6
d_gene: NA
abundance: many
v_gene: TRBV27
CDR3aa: CASSQDARNSPLHF
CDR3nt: TGTGCCAGCAGTCAGGACGCCAGGAATTCACCCCTCCACTTT

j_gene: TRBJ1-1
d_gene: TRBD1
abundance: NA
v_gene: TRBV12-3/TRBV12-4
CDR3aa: CASSKGQEVAEAFF
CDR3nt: TGTGCCAGCAGCAAGGGACAGGAGGTAGCTGAAGCTTTCTTT

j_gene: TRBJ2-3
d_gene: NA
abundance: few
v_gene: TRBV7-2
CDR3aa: CASSLALLVDTQYF
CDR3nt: TGTGCCAGCAGCTTAGCGCTGCTAGTAGATACGCAGTATTTT

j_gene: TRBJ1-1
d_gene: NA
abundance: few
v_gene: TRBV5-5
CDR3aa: CASSHKEATEAFF
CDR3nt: TGTGCCAGCAGCCACAAGGAGGCCACTGAAGCTTTCTTT

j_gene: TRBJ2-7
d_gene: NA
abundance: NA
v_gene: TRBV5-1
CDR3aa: CASRQGGPAEQYF
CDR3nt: TGCGCCAGCCGGCAGGGAGGCCCTGCCGAGCAGTACTTC

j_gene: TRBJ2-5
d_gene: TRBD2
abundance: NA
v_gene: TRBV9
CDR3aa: CASSVEGAGGPRETQYF
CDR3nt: TGTGCCAGCAGCGTAGAAGGGGCGGGGGGGCCCCGAGAGACCCAGTACTTC

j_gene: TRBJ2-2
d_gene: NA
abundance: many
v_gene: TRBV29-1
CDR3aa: CSVEAGRGSWTGELFF
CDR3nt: TGCAGCGTTGAAGCAGGACGGGGGTCTTGGACCGGGGAGCTGTTTTTT

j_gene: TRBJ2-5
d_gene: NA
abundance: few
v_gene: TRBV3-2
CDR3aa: CASSQGQDREGHEVETQYF
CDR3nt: TGTGCCAGCAGCCAAGGCCAGGACCGGGAAGGGCATGAGGTGGAGACCCAGTACTTC

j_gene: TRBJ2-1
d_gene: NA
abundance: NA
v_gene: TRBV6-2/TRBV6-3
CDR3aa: CASSSPGAPSYNEQFF
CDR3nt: TGTGCCAGCAGTTCCCCGGGCGCACCCTCCTACAATGAGCAGTTCTTC

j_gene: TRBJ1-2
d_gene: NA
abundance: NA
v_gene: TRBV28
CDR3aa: CASSLGGAQGYGYTF
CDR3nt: TGTGCCAGCAGTTTAGGGGGGGCGCAGGGCTATGGCTACACCTTC

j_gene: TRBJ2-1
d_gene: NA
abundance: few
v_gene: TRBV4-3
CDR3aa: CASSQERGAASNEQFF
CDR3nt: TGCGCCAGCAGCCAAGAACGGGGGGCAGCCAGCAATGAGCAGTTCTTC

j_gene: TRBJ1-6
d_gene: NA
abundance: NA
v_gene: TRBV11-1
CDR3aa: CASSLEALGSPLHF
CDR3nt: TGTGCCAGCAGCTTAGAGGCTCTGGGTTCACCCCTCCACTTT

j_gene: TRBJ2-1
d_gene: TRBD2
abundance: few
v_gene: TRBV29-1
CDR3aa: CSVESASGASYNEQFF
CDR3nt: TGCAGCGTTGAATCGGCTAGCGGGGCCTCCTACAATGAGCAGTTCTTC

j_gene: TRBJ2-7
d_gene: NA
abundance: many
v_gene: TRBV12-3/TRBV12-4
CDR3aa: CASRSNGQGMVQYF
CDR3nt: TGTGCCAGCAGGTCAAACGGCCAGGGGATGGTGCAGTACTTC

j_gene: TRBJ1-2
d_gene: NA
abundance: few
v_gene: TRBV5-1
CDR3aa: CASSLSGVPSSYTF
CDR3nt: TGCGCCAGCAGCTTATCGGGAGTCCCCTCAAGCTACACCTTC

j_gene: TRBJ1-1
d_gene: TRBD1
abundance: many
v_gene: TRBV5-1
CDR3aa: CASSEEGQGTEAFF
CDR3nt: TGCGCCAGCAGCGAAGAGGGACAGGGAACTGAAGCTTTCTTT

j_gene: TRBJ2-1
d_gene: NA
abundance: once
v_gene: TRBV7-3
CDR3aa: CASSSGGGRSEQFF
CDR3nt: TGTGCCAGCAGCTCCGGGGGTGGGAGGAGTGAGCAGTTCTTC

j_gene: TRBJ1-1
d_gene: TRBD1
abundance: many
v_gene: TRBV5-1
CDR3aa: CASSATGGSEAFF
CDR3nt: TGCGCCAGCAGCGCAACAGGGGGATCGGAAGCTTTCTTT

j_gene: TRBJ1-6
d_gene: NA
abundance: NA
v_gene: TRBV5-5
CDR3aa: CASSLYTLNSPLHF
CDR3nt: TGTGCCAGCAGCTTGTATACATTAAATTCACCCCTCCACTTT

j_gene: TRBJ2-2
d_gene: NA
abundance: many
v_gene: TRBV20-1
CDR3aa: CSATDTGELFF
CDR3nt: TGCAGTGCTACAGACACCGGGGAGCTGTTTTTT

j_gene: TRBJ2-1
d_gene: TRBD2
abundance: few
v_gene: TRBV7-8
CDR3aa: CASSGGGSSYNEQFF
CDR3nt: TGTGCCAGCAGCGGCGGGGGGAGCTCCTACAATGAGCAGTTCTTC

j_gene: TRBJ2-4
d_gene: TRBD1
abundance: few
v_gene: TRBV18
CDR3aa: CASSPGQGQGIQYF
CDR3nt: TGTGCCAGCTCACCCGGACAGGGACAAGGCATTCAGTACTTC

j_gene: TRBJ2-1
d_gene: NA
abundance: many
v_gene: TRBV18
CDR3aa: CASSPFILSDPGLRSPNEQFF
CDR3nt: TGTGCCAGCTCACCATTCATCCTTTCCGATCCGGGCCTCCGATCCCCCAATGAGCAGTTCTTC

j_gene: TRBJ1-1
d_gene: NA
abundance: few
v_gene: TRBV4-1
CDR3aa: CASSHPGLMNTEAFF
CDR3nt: TGCGCCAGCAGCCACCCTGGACTGATGAACACTGAAGCTTTCTTT

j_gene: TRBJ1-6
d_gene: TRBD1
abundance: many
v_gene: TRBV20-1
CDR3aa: CSATRQGSNSPLHF
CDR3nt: TGCAGTGCTACCCGACAGGGAAGCAATTCACCCCTCCACTTT

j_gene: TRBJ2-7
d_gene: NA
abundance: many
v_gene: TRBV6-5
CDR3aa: CASQGLGEQYF
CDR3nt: TGTGCCAGCCAGGGTCTTGGGGAGCAGTACTTC

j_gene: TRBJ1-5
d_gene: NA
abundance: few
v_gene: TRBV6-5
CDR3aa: CASSYFVIGREISNQPQHF
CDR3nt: TGTGCCAGCAGTTATTTCGTAATCGGCAGGGAAATTAGCAATCAGCCCCAGCATTTT

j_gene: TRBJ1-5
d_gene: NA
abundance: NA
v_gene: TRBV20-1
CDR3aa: CSGMENLGQPQHF
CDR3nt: TGCAGTGGTATGGAAAACTTGGGTCAGCCCCAGCATTTT

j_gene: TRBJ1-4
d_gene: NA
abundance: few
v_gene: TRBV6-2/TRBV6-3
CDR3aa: CASSYGVGGKEKLFF
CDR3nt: TGTGCCAGCAGTTACGGCGTCGGGGGGAAGGAAAAACTGTTTTTT

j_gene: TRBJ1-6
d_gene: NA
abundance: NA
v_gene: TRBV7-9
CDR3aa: CASSPPGGPFGNSPLHF
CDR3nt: TGTGCCAGCAGCCCTCCCGGGGGCCCCTTCGGGAATTCACCCCTCCACTTT

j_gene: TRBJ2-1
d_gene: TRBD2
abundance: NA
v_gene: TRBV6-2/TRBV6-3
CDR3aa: CASIRGGSYNEQFF
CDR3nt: TGTGCCAGCATCCGGGGGGGCTCCTACAATGAGCAGTTCTTC

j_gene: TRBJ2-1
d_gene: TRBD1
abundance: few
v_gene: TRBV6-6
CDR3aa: CASTAGTVYNEQFF
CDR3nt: TGTGCCAGCACCGCCGGGACAGTCTACAATGAGCAGTTCTTC

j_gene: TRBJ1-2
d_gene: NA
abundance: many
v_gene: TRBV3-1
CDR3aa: CASRAARNYGYTF
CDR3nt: TGTGCCAGCAGGGCAGCCCGTAACTATGGCTACACCTTC

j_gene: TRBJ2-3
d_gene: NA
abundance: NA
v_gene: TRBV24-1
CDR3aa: CATSDRRGADTQYF
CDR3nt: TGTGCCACCAGTGATAGAAGGGGCGCAGATACGCAGTATTTT

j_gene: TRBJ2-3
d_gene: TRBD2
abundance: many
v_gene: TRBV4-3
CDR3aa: CASSQGLAGGPITDTQYF
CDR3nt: TGCGCCAGCAGCCAAGGACTAGCGGGGGGCCCCATCACAGATACGCAGTATTTT

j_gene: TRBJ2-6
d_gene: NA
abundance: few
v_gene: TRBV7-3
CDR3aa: CASSLERATGANVLTF
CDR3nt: TGTGCCAGCAGCTTAGAGAGGGCAACTGGGGCCAACGTCCTGACTTTC

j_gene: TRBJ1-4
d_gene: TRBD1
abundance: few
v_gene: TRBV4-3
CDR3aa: CASSQLLDRDGQEKLFF
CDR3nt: TGCGCCAGCAGCCAACTTCTGGACAGGGACGGGCAGGAAAAACTGTTTTTT

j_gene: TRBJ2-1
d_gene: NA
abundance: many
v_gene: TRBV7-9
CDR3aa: CASSSRDRDRNEQFF
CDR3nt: TGTGCCAGCAGCTCGCGGGACCGAGATCGCAATGAGCAGTTCTTC

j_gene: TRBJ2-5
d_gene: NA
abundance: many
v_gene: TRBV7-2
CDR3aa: CASSFPGAGRRTQYF
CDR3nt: TGTGCCAGCAGCTTTCCGGGGGCCGGGAGGAGGACCCAGTACTTC

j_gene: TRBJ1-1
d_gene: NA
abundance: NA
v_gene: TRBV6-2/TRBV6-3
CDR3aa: CATEENTEAFF
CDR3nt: TGTGCCACCGAGGAGAACACTGAAGCTTTCTTT

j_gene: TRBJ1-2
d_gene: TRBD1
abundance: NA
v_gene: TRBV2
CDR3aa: CASSLQTGKYGYTF
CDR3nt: TGTGCCAGCAGTCTCCAGACAGGGAAGTATGGCTACACCTTC

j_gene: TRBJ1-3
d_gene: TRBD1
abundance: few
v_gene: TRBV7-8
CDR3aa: CASRTDRDGGNTIYF
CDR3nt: TGTGCCAGCAGAACGGACAGGGACGGTGGAAACACCATATATTTT

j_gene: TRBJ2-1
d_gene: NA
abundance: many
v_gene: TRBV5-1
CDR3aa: CASSLTGPYNEQFF
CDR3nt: TGCGCCAGCAGCTTGACGGGGCCCTACAATGAGCAGTTCTTC

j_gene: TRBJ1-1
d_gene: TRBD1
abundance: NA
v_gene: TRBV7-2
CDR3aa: CASSGYRGRTEAFF
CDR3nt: TGTGCCAGCAGCGGATACAGGGGTAGAACTGAAGCTTTCTTT

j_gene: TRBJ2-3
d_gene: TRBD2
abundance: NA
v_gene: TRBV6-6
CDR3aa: CASSYSGPLAGDADTQYF
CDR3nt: TGTGCCAGCAGTTACTCGGGGCCGCTAGCGGGGGATGCAGATACGCAGTATTTT

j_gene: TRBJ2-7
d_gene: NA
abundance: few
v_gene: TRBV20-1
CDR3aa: CSASPGTGEQYF
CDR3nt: TGCAGTGCTAGCCCCGGGACTGGCGAGCAGTACTTC

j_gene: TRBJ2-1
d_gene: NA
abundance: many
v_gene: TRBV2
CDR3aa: CASSLGAGSGEQFF
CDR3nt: TGTGCCAGCAGTCTGGGGGCCGGATCTGGTGAGCAGTTCTTC

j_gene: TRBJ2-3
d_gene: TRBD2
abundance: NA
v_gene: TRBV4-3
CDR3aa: CASSRGLAGGQRADTQYF
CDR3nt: TGCGCCAGCAGCCGAGGACTAGCGGGGGGGCAGAGGGCAGATACGCAGTATTTT

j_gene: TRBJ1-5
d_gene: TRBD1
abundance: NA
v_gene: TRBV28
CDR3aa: CATKQGAGQPQHF
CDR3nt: TGTGCCACAAAACAGGGGGCGGGTCAGCCCCAGCATTTT

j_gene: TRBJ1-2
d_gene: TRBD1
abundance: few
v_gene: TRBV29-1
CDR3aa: CSVELGGLGYTF
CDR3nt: TGCAGCGTTGAATTAGGGGGCCTTGGCTACACCTTC

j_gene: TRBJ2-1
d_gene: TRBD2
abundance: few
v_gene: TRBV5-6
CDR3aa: CASTGGSSYNEQFF
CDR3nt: TGTGCCAGCACCGGGGGGTCCTCCTACAATGAGCAGTTCTTC

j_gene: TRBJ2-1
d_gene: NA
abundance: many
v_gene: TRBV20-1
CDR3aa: CSAMGGRGEQFF
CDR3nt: TGCAGTGCTATGGGGGGACGGGGTGAGCAGTTCTTC

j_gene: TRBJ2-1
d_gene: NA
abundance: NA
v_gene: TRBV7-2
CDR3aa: CASSWISGNEQFF
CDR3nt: TGTGCCAGCAGCTGGATCTCAGGCAATGAGCAGTTCTTC

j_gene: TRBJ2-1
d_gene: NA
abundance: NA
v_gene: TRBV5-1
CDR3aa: CASSLVLYNNEQFF
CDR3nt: TGCGCCAGCAGCTTGGTCCTGTATAACAATGAGCAGTTCTTC

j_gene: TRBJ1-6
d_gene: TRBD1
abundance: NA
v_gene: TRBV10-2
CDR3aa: CAAGPTGGNSPLHF
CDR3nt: TGCGCCGCAGGCCCCACAGGGGGCAATTCACCCCTCCACTTT

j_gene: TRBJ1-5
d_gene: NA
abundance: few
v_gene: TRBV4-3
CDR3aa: CASSARRGTTSNQPQHF
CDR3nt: TGCGCCAGCAGCGCTCGGAGAGGGACAACTAGCAATCAGCCCCAGCATTTT